A single T cell receptor (beta chain) is shown here with its context. This sample stems from a study of blood T cell repertoires in COVID-19. This CDR3 is built from 14 residues. Germline CDR1 reads MNHEY; CDR2 reads SMNVEV (reference sequence). J gave up 7 bases and V 4 bases, and 5 bases lay outside the gene matches. Here immunoSEQ multiplex PCR was the method, and the copy in TCRdb shows in-frame clones only, minus some. The sample shows 650,000 to 800,000 clones, approximately 90% of them seen only once. The receptor's source is a woman in her late teens or twenties with acute or convalescent COVID-19. Sequencing was carried out using peripheral blood. The chain carries TRBV27 and TRBJ1-5, with 9 bases matching TRBD1. This CDR3 is CASSSGQGYQPQHF. Written as DNA, the CDR3 is TGTGCCAGCAGTTCTGGACAGGGGTACCAGCCCCAGCATTTT.